This T cell receptor beta chain is drawn from a study of multiple sclerosis patients with progressive multifocal leukoencephalopathy. From germline, CDR1 is MNHNS and CDR2 SASEGT. The V end lost 6 bases, the J end lost 8 bases, and 16 bases lay between the germline ends. The CDR3 contains 14 residues. The protocol was immunoSEQ multiplex PCR, while the TCRdb copy is restricted to in-frame clones and leaves out a portion. The sample holds around 30,000 clones, approximately 89% seen once. The time point: before natalizumab initiation. The chain has TRBV6-1 and TRBJ1-4; D remains ambiguous. The sequence was collected from a human donor with multiple sclerosis. The sample comprised PBMCs. The CDR3 DNA is TGTGCCAGCAGAGACGGGCAAGGCGGAGAAAAACTGTTTTTT. This codes for CASRDGQGGEKLFF.